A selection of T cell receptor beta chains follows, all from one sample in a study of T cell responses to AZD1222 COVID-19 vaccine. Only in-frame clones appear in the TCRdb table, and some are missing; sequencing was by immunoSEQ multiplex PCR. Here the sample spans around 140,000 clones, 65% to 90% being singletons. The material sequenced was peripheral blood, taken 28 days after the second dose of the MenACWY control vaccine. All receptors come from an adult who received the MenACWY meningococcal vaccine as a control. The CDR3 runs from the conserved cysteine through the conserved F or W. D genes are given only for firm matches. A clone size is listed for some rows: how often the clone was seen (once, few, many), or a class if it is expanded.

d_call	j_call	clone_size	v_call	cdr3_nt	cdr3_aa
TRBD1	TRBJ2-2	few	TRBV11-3	TGTGCCAGCAGGCGACAGGGGGCGGTCGGGGAGCTGTTTTTT	CASRRQGAVGELFF
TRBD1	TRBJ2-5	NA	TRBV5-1	TGCGCCACTTCAACCGGGACAGGGGGCTACCAAGAGACCCAGTACTTC	CATSTGTGGYQETQYF
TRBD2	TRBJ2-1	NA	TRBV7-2	TGTGCCAGCAGCTTATTAAGCGGGAGGGCCTGGTACAATGAGCAGTTCTTC	CASSLLSGRAWYNEQFF
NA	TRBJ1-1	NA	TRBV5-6	TGTGCCAGCAGCTCCGGCGGAACGGGGGAAACTGAAGCTTTCTTT	CASSSGGTGETEAFF
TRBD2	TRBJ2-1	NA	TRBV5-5	TGTGCCAGCAGCTTGGTGGCTAGCGGGAGTATTGAGCAGTTCTTC	CASSLVASGSIEQFF
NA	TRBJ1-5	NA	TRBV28	TGTGCCAGCAGTCCCGGGACAAGTGGCAATCAGCCCCAGCATTTT	CASSPGTSGNQPQHF
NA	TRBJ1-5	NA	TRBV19	TGTGCCAGTAGTATGGGGGGGGCGAGGCAGCCCCAGCATTTT	CASSMGGARQPQHF
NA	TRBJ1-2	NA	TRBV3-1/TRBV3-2	TGTGCCAGCAGCCCATCGGAGGGTTTCTATGGCTACACCTTC	CASSPSEGFYGYTF
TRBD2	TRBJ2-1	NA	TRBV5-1	TGCGCCAGCAGCCCCCGACTAGCGGGAGCGGATGAGCAGTTCTTC	CASSPRLAGADEQFF
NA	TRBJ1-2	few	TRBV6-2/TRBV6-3	TGTGCCAGCAGCTTACAGCATGGCTATGGCTACACCTTC	CASSLQHGYGYTF
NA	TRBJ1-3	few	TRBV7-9	TGTGCCAGAGCTGGGGGGTTACACTCTGGAAACACCATATATTTT	CARAGGLHSGNTIYF
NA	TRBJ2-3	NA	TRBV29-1	TGCAGCGTTGAAGATTTGTATGATGACGCAGATACGCAGTATTTT	CSVEDLYDDADTQYF